These 15 T cell receptor beta chains were sequenced from one sample in a study of CD8+ T cells in alopecia areata. Noted treatment: oral pan-JAK inhibitor, 5-10 mg twice daily. Sequencing templates came from extracted RNA that was reverse transcribed into cDNA. Assay used: immunoSEQ multiplex PCR; TCRdb lists only in-frame clones, some missing. The sample lists 130,000 or so clones, 86% seen once, with about 12% in the top ten. The source was CD8+ T cells sorted from blood, collected at week 4, from a patient treated with tofacitinib. The receptors originated from a human donor with alopecia areata.

The V call is TRBV7-9, the J call TRBJ2-5; 10 bases agree with TRBD2. Per the germline V gene, CDR1 is SEHNR and CDR2 is FQNEAQ (reference sequence). The V segment lost 1 base and the J segment 2 bases; nucleotides outside the gene matches: 4. The CDR3 has 16 amino acids. The CDR3 loop reads CASSLVELAGQETQYF. DNA for the CDR3: TGTGCCAGCAGCTTAGTTGAACTAGCGGGACAAGAGACCCAGTACTTC.

The chain is built from TRBV4-1 and TRBJ1-1; D ambiguous. Germline V lookup: CDR1 MGHRA, CDR2 YSYEKL. The V and J ends lost 0 bases and 1 base respectively, with 18 bases between them. The CDR3 totals 18 residues. The CDR3 reads CASSQEENRLSANTEAFF. CDR3 DNA sequence: TGCGCCAGCAGCCAAGAAGAAAACCGATTAAGCGCGAACACTGAAGCTTTCTTT.

This clone was found once. The chain combines TRBV2 with TRBJ2-7; 8 bases agree with TRBD1. This CDR3 region has 15 residues. Germline V gene sequence: CDR1 SNHLY, CDR2 FYNNEI. V shed 5 bases and J 4 bases; nucleotides not matched to a gene: 10. CDR3 in amino acids: CASSREQGDLYEQYF. DNA for the CDR3: TGTGCCAGCAGTAGGGAACAGGGGGACCTTTACGAGCAGTACTTC.

The J gene is TRBJ1-1, the V gene TRBV11-2, with a possible D match to TRBD1 (5 bases). This CDR3 is built from 12 residues. Trimming shortened V by 4 bases and J by 6 bases, and 9 bases separated the two germline ends. Germline lookup yields CDR1 SGHAT and CDR2 FQNNGV. The CDR3 sequence: CASSSGSPEAFF. The CDR3 nucleotides read TGTGCCAGCAGCTCAGGGAGCCCTGAAGCTTTCTTT.

This clone was recorded only once. The chain employs TRBV5-4 and TRBJ2-3, with 8 positions matching TRBD2. V shed 4 bases and J 2 bases; nucleotides not matched to a gene: 3. CDR1 SGHNT and CDR2 YYREEE come from the germline V gene (reference sequence). The CDR3 length is 14 residues. CDR3 bases: TGTGCCAGCAGCACCGGACTAGCCACAGATACGCAGTATTTT. This gives the protein CASSTGLATDTQYF. Full variable domain (remainder filled in from reference TRBV5-4 and TRBJ2-3): ETGVTQSPTHLIKTRGQQVTLRCSSQSGHNTVSWYQQALGQGPQFIFQYYREEENGRGNFPPRFSGLQFPNYSSELNVNALELDDSALYLCASSTGLATDTQYFGPGTRLTVL.

The chain carries TRBV9 and TRBJ2-5; D is unresolved. The CDR3 consists of 13 residues. Germline lookup yields CDR1 SGDLS and CDR2 YYNGEE. V was cut by 4 bases and J by 4 bases, with 11 bases left in between. CDR3 residues: CASSPSYRETQYF. The CDR3 coding sequence is TGTGCCAGCAGCCCCTCCTACAGAGAGACCCAGTACTTC.

V is TRBV4-1 and J is TRBJ2-5, with D unresolved. The V and J ends lost 0 bases and 1 base respectively, with 9 bases between them. Germline V gives CDR1 MGHRA, CDR2 YSYEKL. This CDR3 is 15 amino acids long. The CDR3, as DNA: TGCGCCAGCAGCCAAGATTTAACTCTCCAAGAGACCCAGTACTTC. As protein: CASSQDLTLQETQYF.

The chain links TRBV9 to TRBJ2-7; tentative D call: TRBD1 (6 bases). CDR3 length: 15 amino acids. CDR1 is SGDLS and CDR2 is YYNGEE in the germline V gene. V dropped 4 bases and J dropped 2 bases, with 16 bases sitting between them. DNA of the CDR3: TGTGCCAGCAGCCCCTGGGACATATCGACCTACGAGCAGTACTTC. Protein sequence: CASSPWDISTYEQYF.

The chain couples TRBV29-1 to TRBJ2-1; 9 nucleotides match TRBD2. J lost 4 bases, V lost 1 base, and 5 bases had no gene match. The CDR3 has 15 amino acids. Germline assignment: CDR1 SQVTM and CDR2 ANQGSEA. This CDR3 reads CSVEAPTSGYNEQFF. DNA for the CDR3: TGCAGCGTTGAAGCCCCCACTAGCGGGTACAATGAGCAGTTCTTC.

This chain links TRBV7-9 with TRBJ2-1; the D gene is possibly TRBD2 (5 bases). Deletions cut 1 base from V and 8 bases from J, with 18 bases between. Germline values: CDR1 SEHNR, CDR2 FQNEAQ (reference sequence). The CDR3 is made up of 16 amino acids. The CDR3 coding sequence is TGTGCCAGCAGCTTAGTGGAGGCAAGTCTTCGCGATGAGCAGTTCTTC. This encodes CASSLVEASLRDEQFF.

The rearrangement uses TRBV4-1 and TRBJ2-1; D uncertain. Germline CDR1 MGHRA, CDR2 YSYEKL. The CDR3 extends over 16 amino acids. V lost 1 base to trimming and J lost 0 bases, with 10 bases between them. The CDR3 sequence: CASSQGQGISYNEQFF. The DNA for the CDR3 is TGCGCCAGCAGCCAAGGTCAAGGAATCTCCTACAATGAGCAGTTCTTC.

This chain connects TRBV5-6 to TRBJ1-1; D may be TRBD1 (6 bases). Germline CDR1 reads SGHDT; CDR2 reads YYEEEE. CDR3 length equals 15 residues. The ends were cut back, 0 bases at V and 1 base at J, with 10 bases in the middle. For the CDR3, the DNA is TGTGCCAGCAGCTTGGGAGGGGGGTGGAACACTGAAGCTTTCTTT. This translates into CASSLGGGWNTEAFF.

The V and J genes are TRBV27 and TRBJ2-1; D unresolved. The germline gives CDR1 MNHEY, CDR2 SMNVEV (reference sequence). The germline V and J ends were trimmed by 0 bases and 3 bases, with 6 bases remaining between them. The length of the CDR3 is 14 residues. DNA for the CDR3: TGTGCCAGCAGTTTATCTTCGCACTACAATGAGCAGTTCTTC. Its protein product is CASSLSSHYNEQFF.

With regard to this clone: Other DNA sequences in this specimen translate into the identical CDR3. The chain carries TRBV29-1 and TRBJ2-7; D tentatively reads TRBD1 or TRBD2 (5 bases each). V was trimmed by 4 bases and J by 5 bases, leaving 6 bases between them. The CDR3 covers 10 residues. From germline, CDR1 is SQVTM and CDR2 ANQGSEA. The CDR3 coding sequence is TGCAGCGTTGGGGGGAACGAGCAGTACTTC. Translated, it gives CSVGGNEQYF.

The chain links TRBV5-1 to TRBJ2-1, with 8 bases identical to TRBD1. The ends lost 3 bases at V and 2 bases at J; junction bases unmatched: 7. This CDR3 comprises 16 residues. CDR1 and CDR2 (germline): SGHRS, YFSETQ. Written as DNA, the CDR3 is TGCGCCAGCAGCTGGATGGGACAGGCCACCTACAATGAGCAGTTCTTC. Its translation: CASSWMGQATYNEQFF.